This TCR beta chain originates from a study of human T cells and chemical hapten exposure. TCRdb reprocessed the RACE reads with MiXCR, giving one entry per CDR3 protein. The sample lists 270,000 or so distinct CDR3 sequences, around 7% occurring once. In germline, CDR1 is SGHDT, CDR2 YYEEEE. V lost 2 bases and J lost 0, with 9 bases in between. The CDR3 spans 15 residues. This clonotype was recorded a few times. The sample's time point: pre-sensitization, week 0. The treatment here: therapeutic diphenylcyclopropenone sensitization with weekly scalp DPC. Source: whole blood, taken in connection with sensitization to the hapten diphenylcyclopropenone (DPC). The chain is built from TRBV5-6 and TRBJ1-5; D is perhaps TRBD1 (6 bases). This sequence originates from a man in his late teens or twenties with alopecia areata. Some clones in this sample may be carry-over from other donors' samples. CDR3 nucleotide sequence: TGTGCCAGCAGCTTCCGGGGGGCTAGCAATCAGCCCCAGCATTTT. As protein: CASSFRGASNQPQHF.